Given below is one T cell receptor beta chain in context. Using immunoSEQ multiplex PCR, the repertoire was profiled, and TCRdb retains in-frame clones only, with some absent. The sample carries almost 400,000 clones, under 90% recorded once. This sample was taken from a study of blood T cell repertoires in COVID-19. J was trimmed by 11 bases and V by 5 bases; bases with no gene match: 9. Germline V gene lookup returns CDR1 MNHEY and CDR2 SVGAGI. CDR3 length: 13 amino acids. This TCR came from a woman younger than 45 who had recovered from COVID-19. The genes are TRBV6-5 and TRBJ2-5; 9 positions agree with TRBD2. The sample consisted of PBMCs or T cells enriched from blood (not recorded which). CDR3 protein: CASSRGGGRAQYF. Written as DNA, the CDR3 is TGTGCCAGCAGTCGCGGGGGGGGAAGGGCTCAGTACTTC.